This T cell receptor beta chain was captured in a study of identifying expanded T cells in peripheral blood. Produced via immunoSEQ multiplex PCR; TCRdb's table is partial and in-frame only. The sample gives under 95,000 clones, over 75% of which show up once; 2.8% is in the top ten. V was trimmed by 1 base and J by 3 bases, leaving 12 bases between them. There are 15 residues in the CDR3. Germline V gene sequence: CDR1 SGHVS, CDR2 FNYEAQ. The rearrangement uses TRBV7-6 and TRBJ1-2; the D gene is possibly TRBD1 (6 bases). Sequencing was carried out using blood. This receptor was identified in a person aged 18 to 75 in good health. The CDR3 DNA sequence: TGTGCCAGCAGCTTAGGGAGCGGGGGCGACTATGGCTACACCTTC. It translates to CASSLGSGGDYGYTF.